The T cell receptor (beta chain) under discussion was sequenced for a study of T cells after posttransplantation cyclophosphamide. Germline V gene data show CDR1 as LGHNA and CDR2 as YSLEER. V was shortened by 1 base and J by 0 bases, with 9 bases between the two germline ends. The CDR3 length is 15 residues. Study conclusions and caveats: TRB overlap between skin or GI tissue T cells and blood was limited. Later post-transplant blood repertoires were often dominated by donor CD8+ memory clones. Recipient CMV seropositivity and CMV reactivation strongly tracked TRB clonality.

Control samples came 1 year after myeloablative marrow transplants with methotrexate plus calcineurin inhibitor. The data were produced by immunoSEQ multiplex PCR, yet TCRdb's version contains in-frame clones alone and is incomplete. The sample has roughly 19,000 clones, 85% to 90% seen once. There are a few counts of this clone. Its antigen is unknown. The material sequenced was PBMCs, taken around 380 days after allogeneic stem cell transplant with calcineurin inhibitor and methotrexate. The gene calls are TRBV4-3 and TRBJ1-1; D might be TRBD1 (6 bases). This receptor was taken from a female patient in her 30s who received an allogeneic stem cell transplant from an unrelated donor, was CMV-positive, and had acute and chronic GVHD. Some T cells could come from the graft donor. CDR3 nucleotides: TGCGCCAGCAGCCAAGGGACAGTGTTGAACACTGAAGCTTTCTTT. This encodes CASSQGTVLNTEAFF.